Presented here are 21 T cell receptor beta chains from one specimen sequenced in a study of CD8 T cells in ankylosing spondylitis. Each CDR3 protein gets one entry after TCRdb re-called the 5' RACE reads with MiXCR. There are under 200,000 distinct CDR3 sequences in the sample; roughly 12% occur only once, and 29% lies in the top ten. Source material: blood, either unsorted or a sorted T cell fraction (not recorded which). All receptors derive from a male donor with ankylosing spondylitis or in good health (not recorded which).

This clonotype was detected many times. V and J are TRBV20-1 and TRBJ2-3; 12 bases agree with TRBD2. This CDR3 contains 14 residues. CDR1 is DFQATT and CDR2 is SNEGSKA in the germline V gene (reference sequence). Trimming cost V 4 bases and J 5 bases; bases outside gene matches: 4. The CDR3, as DNA: TGCAGTGCTACCGCTAGCGGGGGGGTAGATACGCAGTATTTT. Amino acid sequence: CSATASGGVDTQYF.

This clonotype was seen ten or more times. The chain uses TRBV20-1 and TRBJ2-5; D is unclear. Germline CDR1 is DFQATT and CDR2 is SNEGSKA (reference sequence). The CDR3 extends over 12 amino acids. V lost 6 bases to trimming and J lost 1 base, with 9 bases between them. CDR3 DNA: TGCAGTGCCAAGATCTCCCAAGAGACCCAGTACTTC. Amino acid sequence: CSAKISQETQYF.

A word on this clonotype: This may stem from a read error, because a much larger clone lies one nucleotide away. The rearrangement joins TRBV3-1 to TRBJ2-7, with D hard to call. Germline V gene sequence: CDR1 LGHDT, CDR2 YNNKEL (reference sequence). The CDR3 runs to 13 residues. In DNA, the CDR3 is TGTGTCAGCAGCCAAGCAGAAACCTACGAGCAGTACTTC. Protein sequence: CVSSQAETYEQYF.

There are many counts of this clonotype. The V and J genes are TRBV12-3 or TRBV12-4 and TRBJ1-2, with D maybe TRBD1 (5 bases). Trimming left V 2 bases short and J 5 bases short, with 15 bases between. CDR3 size: 15 residues. CDR3 protein: CASSLSQGPGYGYTF. The CDR3 DNA reads TGTGCCAGCAGTTTAAGCCAGGGCCCTGGGTATGGCTACACCTTC.

The chain has TRBV19 and TRBJ2-5; 11 nucleotides line up with TRBD2. From germline, CDR1 is LNHDA and CDR2 SQIVND (reference sequence). J lost 1 base, V lost 5 bases, and 3 bases had no gene match. The CDR3 runs to 15 residues. The CDR3: CASSPLAGGQETQYF. The CDR3 nucleotides read TGTGCCAGTAGTCCGCTAGCGGGGGGCCAAGAGACCCAGTACTTC.

This clonotype has more than one count but fewer than ten. The chain recombines TRBV5-1 with TRBJ1-2, with D hard to call. This CDR3 is 14 amino acids long. Germline CDR1 SGHRS, CDR2 YFSETQ. V lost 0 bases and J lost 2, with 8 bases in between. CDR3 protein: CASSLDAGNYGYTF. CDR3 sequence (DNA): TGCGCCAGCAGCTTGGATGCGGGGAACTATGGCTACACCTTC.

For this clonotype: The junction does not match germline at one end; this may be a read error. The chain joins TRBV5-1 to TRBJ2-1; D is uncertain. The germline gives CDR1 SGHRS, CDR2 YFSETQ. This CDR3 is 14 amino acids long. CDR3 residues: CASKRSTSDNEQFF. The CDR3 nucleotides are TGCGCCAGCAAAAGGTCTACCTCCGACAATGAGCAGTTCTTC. Based on the CDR3 plus reference TRBV5-1 and TRBJ2-1, the full variable domain is KAGVTQTPRYLIKTRGQQVTLSCSPISGHRSVSWYQQTPGQGLQFLFEYFSETQRNKGNFPGRFSGRQFSNSRSEMNVSTLELGDSALYLCASKRSTSDNEQFFGPGTRLTVL.

Concerning this clonotype itself: A much larger clone differs from this one at a single base, so this may be a read error. This sequence joins TRBV11-2 and TRBJ2-3; no clear D. V shed 0 bases and J shed 2 bases, with 9 bases lying between them. This CDR3 is built from 15 residues. CDR1 is SGHAT and CDR2 is FQNNGV in the germline V gene. CDR3 bases: TGTGCCAGCAGCTTAGACGGGTCTCACACAGATACGCAGTATTTT. Translated, it gives CASSLDGSHTDTQYF. Supplemented by reference TRBV11-2 and TRBJ2-3, the full variable domain reads EAGVAQSPRYKIIEKRQSVAFWCNPISGHATLYWYQQILGQGPKLLIQFQNNGVVDDSQLPKDRFSAERLKGVDSTLKIQPAKLEDSAVYLCASSLDGSHTDTQYFGPGTRLTVL.

This sequence joins TRBV25-1 and TRBJ2-7; D uncertain. The CDR3 sequence is 13 residues long. The V end was cut by 3 bases, the J end by 5 bases, with 11 bases between. Per the germline V gene, CDR1 is MGHDK and CDR2 is SYGVNS. The CDR3 DNA is TGTGCCAGCAGTGACCTTTACGGTAACGAGCAGTACTTC. Its translation is CASSDLYGNEQYF.

This clonotype has ten or more counts. V is TRBV15 and J is TRBJ1-2, with 7 bases identical to TRBD1. Trimming at V came to 2 bases and at J to 7 bases, leaving 7 bases not matched to a gene. CDR1 and CDR2 from the germline V gene are LNHNV and YYDKDF (reference sequence). The CDR3 runs to 14 residues. CDR3: CATSRPLDRAGYTF. For the CDR3, the DNA is TGTGCCACCAGCAGACCCTTAGACAGGGCTGGCTACACCTTC.

This clonotype has ten or more counts. The chain employs TRBV20-1 and TRBJ2-5, with a possible D match to TRBD1 (5 bases). The CDR3 length is 10 residues. With 6 bases removed from V and 4 bases from J, the gap between germline ends came to 6 bases. The germline V gene has CDR1 DFQATT and CDR2 SNEGSKA (reference sequence). The CDR3 loop is CSAQGETQYF. Here the CDR3 DNA reads TGCAGTGCCCAGGGAGAGACCCAGTACTTC.

This clonotype was counted a few times. The chain employs TRBV12-3 or TRBV12-4 and TRBJ2-5; weak D call: TRBD1 (5 bases). This CDR3 is 11 amino acids long. Trimming removed 9 bases at V and 5 bases at J, with 10 bases between. The CDR3 reads CASGARETQYF. The CDR3 bases are TGTGCCAGTGGGGCCAGGGAGACCCAGTACTTC.

The sample holds many counts of this clonotype. The V call is TRBV5-1, the J call TRBJ1-2, with TRBD1 as a possible D gene (5 bases). Germline V CDR1 and CDR2: SGHRS, YFSETQ. V was shortened by 1 base and J by 5 bases, with 18 bases between the two germline ends. The CDR3 is made up of 16 amino acids. Here the CDR3 DNA reads TGCGCCAGCAGCTTGAATTACCCGGGACGGATGTATGGCTACACCTTC. Its translation: CASSLNYPGRMYGYTF.

This clonotype was counted between two and nine times. The gene calls are TRBV3-1 and TRBJ2-1; the match to TRBD2 covers 7 bases. This CDR3 has 16 residues. Germline assignment: CDR1 LGHDT and CDR2 YNNKEL (reference sequence). V lost 0 bases, J lost 3 bases, and 5 bases stayed unmatched. CDR3 amino acids: CASSQDRASGYNEQFF. The DNA of the CDR3 is TGTGCCAGCAGCCAAGATAGGGCTAGCGGCTACAATGAGCAGTTCTTC.

This chain joins TRBV12-3 or TRBV12-4 and TRBJ2-4; TRBD2 agrees at 7 bases. The CDR3 runs to 12 residues. The V segment lost 8 bases and the J segment 7 bases; nucleotides outside the gene matches: 5. CDR3 in DNA: TGTGCCAGCCGGGGGGTCGGGAACATTCAGTACTTC. Amino acids: CASRGVGNIQYF.

This clonotype was seen many times. The chain carries TRBV18 and TRBJ2-7; D possibly corresponds to TRBD1 (6 bases). CDR3 length: 15 amino acids. Germline V gene sequence: CDR1 KGHSH, CDR2 LQKENI. V was trimmed by 5 bases and J by 2 bases, leaving 16 bases between them. CDR3 coding DNA: TGTGCCAGCTCATCCTCCCGGGACACGACCTACGAGCAGTACTTC. It codes for CASSSSRDTTYEQYF.

This clonotype was seen repeatedly, ten times or more. This chain joins TRBV27 and TRBJ1-5, with unresolved D. Trimming pared 3 bases from V and 7 bases from J, leaving 10 bases between. This CDR3 comprises 13 residues. The germline CDR1 and CDR2 sequences are MNHEY and SMNVEV (reference sequence). The CDR3 region has the DNA TGTGCCAGCAGTTTCGGTAGGGAACAGCCCCAGCATTTT. Its protein product is CASSFGREQPQHF.

This sequence joins TRBV12-3 or TRBV12-4 and TRBJ2-1; D not resolved. V was pared by 4 bases and J by 7 bases, with 32 bases between. The CDR3 consists of 20 residues. The CDR3 sequence is CASSSESGKITSLTWNEQFF. The CDR3 region has the DNA TGTGCCAGCAGTTCCGAATCAGGTAAAATAACGAGCCTGACGTGGAATGAGCAGTTCTTC.

This clonotype was observed many times. The chain couples TRBV6-5 to TRBJ2-3; the D is unclear. The CDR3 is 17 amino acids. Germline-derived CDR1 and CDR2 are MNHEY and SVGAGI. With 0 bases removed from V and 5 bases from J, the gap between germline ends came to 18 bases. The CDR3, as DNA: TGTGCCAGCAGTTACTCGAAACCGGCAGCACGGAGAGATACGCAGTATTTT. Its translation: CASSYSKPAARRDTQYF.

This rearrangement joins TRBV6-1 to TRBJ2-5; D is possibly TRBD1 (6 bases). The CDR3 totals 12 residues. V was trimmed by 11 bases and J by 5 bases, leaving 15 bases between them. Germline CDR1 is MNHNS and CDR2 is SASEGT. This CDR3 reads CAVQGGRETQYF. The CDR3 DNA follows: TGTGCCGTACAAGGGGGAAGGGAGACCCAGTACTTC.

This clonotype has a count of ten or more. The V and J genes are TRBV3-1 and TRBJ2-7, with TRBD2 identical over 9 bases. Germline-derived CDR1 and CDR2 are LGHDT and YNNKEL (reference sequence). This CDR3 region has 15 residues. V shed 5 bases and J 0 bases; nucleotides not matched to a gene: 5. In DNA form, the CDR3 reads TGTGCCAGCAGCTTTAGCGGGGGCCGCTCCTACGAGCAGTACTTC. Its protein product is CASSFSGGRSYEQYF.